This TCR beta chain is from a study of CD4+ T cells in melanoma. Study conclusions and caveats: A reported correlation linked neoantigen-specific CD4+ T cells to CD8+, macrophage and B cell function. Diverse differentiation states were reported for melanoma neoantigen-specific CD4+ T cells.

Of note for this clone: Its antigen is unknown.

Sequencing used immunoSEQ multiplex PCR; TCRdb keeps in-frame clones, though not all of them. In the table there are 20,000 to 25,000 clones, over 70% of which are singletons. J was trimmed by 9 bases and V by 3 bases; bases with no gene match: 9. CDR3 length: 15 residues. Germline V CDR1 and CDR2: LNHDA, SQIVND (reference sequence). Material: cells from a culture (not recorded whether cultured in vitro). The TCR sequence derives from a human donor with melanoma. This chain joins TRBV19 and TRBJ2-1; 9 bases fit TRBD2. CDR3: CASSMTQRGVREQFF. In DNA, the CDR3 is TGTGCCAGTAGTATGACCCAGCGGGGGGTCCGTGAGCAGTTCTTC.